Each of the 25 T cell receptor beta chains below was sequenced from the same sample in a study of blood T cell repertoires in COVID-19. Data came from immunoSEQ multiplex PCR; TCRdb stores just in-frame clones and leaves some out. The data hold roughly 170,000 clones, with about 83% observed a single time. The sequencing input was peripheral blood. The receptors here all came from a woman in her sixties or seventies with COVID-19, enrolled during active disease.

The chain couples TRBV7-3 to TRBJ2-3, with D perhaps TRBD1 (6 bases). The CDR3 has 14 residues. Germline CDR1 SGHTA, CDR2 FQGTGA. V was pared by 4 bases and J by 3 bases, with 11 bases between. CDR3 residues: CASSSGTRTDTQYF. The CDR3 region has the DNA TGTGCCAGCAGCTCGGGGACACGGACAGATACGCAGTATTTT.

This chain connects TRBV5-8 to TRBJ1-1; 8 bases align to TRBD1. Germline V lookup: CDR1 SGHTS, CDR2 YDEGEE. The CDR3 loop spans 15 amino acids. The V and J ends lost 1 base and 0 bases, in that order; junction bases with no gene match: 2. CDR3 DNA: TGTGCCAGCAGCTTGAGGGACAGGATGAACACTGAAGCTTTCTTT. Its translation is CASSLRDRMNTEAFF.

This chain uses TRBV6-6 with TRBJ2-3, with a tentative D call TRBD1 (6 bases). V dropped 6 bases and J dropped 1 base, with 11 bases sitting between them. CDR1 MNHNY and CDR2 SVGAGI come from the germline V gene (reference sequence). The length of the CDR3 is 14 residues. CDR3 amino acids: CASSPRQGTDTQYF. The DNA for the CDR3 is TGTGCCAGCAGCCCTAGACAGGGCACAGATACGCAGTATTTT.

The chain has TRBV5-4 and TRBJ2-1, with 13 bases lining up with TRBD2. V shed 5 bases, J shed 9 bases, and the junction held 5 bases outside the gene matches. The CDR3 sequence is 14 residues long. CDR1 SGHNT and CDR2 YYREEE come from the germline V gene (reference sequence). DNA for the CDR3: TGTGCCAGCAGTTACGGACTAGCGGGAGCTGAGCAGTTCTTC. Its protein product is CASSYGLAGAEQFF.

The chain is built from TRBV19 and TRBJ2-2; D is possibly TRBD2 (6 bases). The CDR3 runs to 15 residues. The germline CDR1 and CDR2 sequences are LNHDA and SQIVND (reference sequence). The V gene lost 7 bases and the J gene lost 7 bases, with 19 bases spanning the gap. The CDR3 region is CASNRLPGAGGELFF. CDR3 nucleotide sequence: TGTGCCAGTAATAGACTTCCGGGAGCGGGCGGGGAGCTGTTTTTT. Drawing the rest from reference TRBV19 and TRBJ2-2, the complete variable domain is DGGITQSPKYLFRKEGQNVTLSCEQNLNHDAMYWYRQDPGQGLRLIYYSQIVNDFQKGDIAEGYSVSREKKESFPLTVTSAQKNPTAFYLCASNRLPGAGGELFFGEGSRLTVL.

This rearrangement joins TRBV10-3 to TRBJ2-7; TRBD1 matches at 10 bases. CDR3 length equals 15 residues. Germline V gene sequence: CDR1 ENHRY, CDR2 SYGVKD. J lost 2 bases, V lost 7 bases, and 8 bases had no gene match. The CDR3 DNA sequence: TGTGCCATCACGAAAAGGACAGGGGGAACCTACGAGCAGTACTTC. This codes for CAITKRTGGTYEQYF.

The chain joins TRBV24-1 to TRBJ2-2; tentatively, D is TRBD2 (6 bases). Germline V gene sequence: CDR1 KGHDR, CDR2 SFDVKD. Trimming took 7 bases from V and 2 from J, leaving 7 bases between them. The length of the CDR3 is 13 residues. CDR3 DNA sequence: TGTGCCACCAGCGGGAGAAACACCGGGGAGCTGTTTTTT. Its translation is CATSGRNTGELFF.

This clone has only one observation. Other DNA sequences from this sample encode an identical CDR3 as well. The rearrangement joins TRBV11-3 to TRBJ1-3; 7 bases fit TRBD1. This CDR3 region has 16 residues. The V gene end was trimmed by 3 bases and the J gene end by 0 bases; junction bases not matched to a gene: 5. The V gene's germline CDR1 is SGHNT and CDR2 YENEEA. The CDR3 DNA follows: TGTGCCAGCAGCTTCGGACAGGCAAGCTCTGGAAACACCATATATTTT. Its protein is CASSFGQASSGNTIYF.

The CDR3 is CASSIVTVVVRTGELFF. CDR3 sequence (DNA): TGTGCCAGTAGTATAGTGACAGTCGTCGTTAGGACCGGGGAGCTGTTTTTT. The chain has TRBV19 and TRBJ2-2, with TRBD1 as a possible D gene (5 bases). The germline CDR1 and CDR2 sequences are LNHDA and SQIVND (reference sequence). Trimming removed 1 base at V and 5 bases at J, with 17 bases between. The CDR3 totals 17 residues.

This chain's CDR3 is CASSLRGVGEDIQYF. CDR3 DNA sequence: TGTGCCAGCAGCTTACGGGGGGTTGGGGAGGACATTCAGTACTTC. The chain combines TRBV11-3 with TRBJ2-4; 7 bases are a match to TRBD2. Germline V gene lookup returns CDR1 SGHNT and CDR2 YENEEA. Trimming took 2 bases from V and 8 from J; bases not matched to a gene: 9. The CDR3 extends over 15 amino acids.

The V call is TRBV7-3, the J call TRBJ2-7; 7 bases fit TRBD2. The CDR3 has 14 residues. CDR1 is SGHTA, CDR2 FQGTGA, per germline. With V trimmed by 3 bases and J by 6 bases, 8 bases remained unmatched. CDR3 sequence: CASSLGGISGEQYF. CDR3 in DNA: TGTGCCAGCAGCTTGGGAGGGATCTCGGGCGAGCAGTACTTC.

The genes are TRBV7-9 and TRBJ1-2, with 7 bases that match TRBD1. The germline V gene has CDR1 SEHNR and CDR2 FQNEAQ (reference sequence). CDR3 length equals 14 residues. V lost 5 bases and J lost 4; bases outside the gene matches: 7. Written as DNA, the CDR3 is TGTGCCAGCAGCGCATCCAGACAGGGCTATGGCTACACCTTC. This encodes CASSASRQGYGYTF.

The chain couples TRBV18 to TRBJ1-1; 7 nucleotides line up with TRBD1. V trimming: 3 bases; J trimming: 5 bases; junction bases outside the gene matches: 9. The CDR3 has 15 amino acids. Germline V gives CDR1 KGHSH, CDR2 LQKENI. CDR3 coding DNA: TGTGCCAGCTCACCTCTAGGACAGGTAGGGACTGAAGCTTTCTTT. It specifies CASSPLGQVGTEAFF.

This clone was recorded once. CDR3 DNA: TGTGCCTGGAGACTAGCGGGAGTAGAGGAGCAGTTCTTC. Residues: CAWRLAGVEEQFF. The chain uses TRBV30 and TRBJ2-1; 11 bases are a match to TRBD2. This CDR3 is built from 13 residues. J gave up 10 bases and V 3 bases, and 5 bases lay outside the gene matches. Germline V CDR1 and CDR2: GTSNPN, SVGIG (reference sequence).

The V call is TRBV6-5, the J call TRBJ1-3, with TRBD1 matching over 8 bases. The V gene's germline CDR1 is MNHEY and CDR2 SVGAGI. This CDR3 is built from 13 residues. V was clipped by 5 bases and J by 8 bases; unmatched bases: 5. The DNA of the CDR3 is TGTGCCAGCAGTCCAGGGGGCGCGGACACCATATATTTT. Its translation is CASSPGGADTIYF.

The V gene is TRBV29-1, the J gene TRBJ2-1; the match to TRBD1 covers 7 bases. The germline CDR1 and CDR2 sequences are SQVTM and ANQGSEA. V gave up 7 bases and J gave up 6 bases; unmatched junction bases: 12. The CDR3 loop spans 14 amino acids. As DNA, the CDR3 is TGCAGCGCGGGACAGTTAATCCCCTTCAATGAGCAGTTCTTC. Translated, it gives CSAGQLIPFNEQFF.

The rearrangement uses TRBV12-3 or TRBV12-4 and TRBJ2-7; D unresolved. The CDR3 spans 12 residues. Trimming cost V 3 bases and J 2 bases, with 5 bases left between them. The CDR3 DNA reads as TGTGCCAGCAGTTTTTATCCCTACGAGCAGTACTTC. Protein product: CASSFYPYEQYF.

The chain uses TRBV28 and TRBJ1-2; D perhaps matches TRBD1 (5 bases). CDR3 length equals 15 residues. The ends were cut back, 2 bases at V and 4 bases at J, with 14 bases in the middle. CDR1 and CDR2 (germline): MDHEN, SYDVKM. The CDR3 protein is CASSLSGAQGYGYTF. Here the CDR3 DNA reads TGTGCCAGCAGTTTAAGCGGGGCGCAAGGCTATGGCTACACCTTC.

The V gene is TRBV29-1, the J gene TRBJ1-2; 8 bases match TRBD1. The CDR3 extends over 14 amino acids. In germline, CDR1 is SQVTM, CDR2 ANQGSEA. V lost 7 bases, J lost 3 bases, and 10 bases stayed unmatched. CDR3: CSATRQGSDYGYTF. In DNA form, the CDR3 reads TGCAGCGCGACGCGACAGGGGTCGGACTATGGCTACACCTTC.

This clone was seen a handful of times. The chain links TRBV6-5 to TRBJ2-7; possibly TRBD1 for D (5 bases). The germline V gene has CDR1 MNHEY and CDR2 SVGAGI. CDR3 size: 15 residues. V was trimmed by 0 bases and J by 2 bases, leaving 11 bases between them. The CDR3 DNA follows: TGTGCCAGCAGTTACTCGGGGCAGCCCCCCTACGAGCAGTACTTC. This gives the protein CASSYSGQPPYEQYF.

The CDR3 region has the DNA TGTGCCAGCAGTTTTAGGGGACATAACACTGAAGCTTTCTTT. This encodes CASSFRGHNTEAFF. This sequence joins TRBV28 and TRBJ1-1; D might be TRBD1 (6 bases). Trimming took off 3 bases at V and 2 bases at J, with 10 bases between the two ends. CDR3 length: 14 amino acids. Germline values: CDR1 MDHEN, CDR2 SYDVKM.

The chain combines TRBV19 with TRBJ1-4; D remains ambiguous. CDR1 LNHDA and CDR2 SQIVND come from the germline V gene (reference sequence). CDR3 length: 14 residues. The V end was cut by 6 bases, the J end by 0 bases, with 8 bases between. In nucleotides, the CDR3 is TGTGCCAGTAGACGAGTCGCAACTAATGAAAAACTGTTTTTT. Its protein is CASRRVATNEKLFF.

J is TRBJ1-2 and V is TRBV2; TRBD1 is a possible D gene (5 bases). The CDR3 length is 16 residues. The V gene's germline CDR1 is SNHLY and CDR2 FYNNEI. Deletions cut 7 bases from V and 5 bases from J, with 23 bases between. CDR3 sequence (DNA): TGTGCCAGCACATATCCGGGGGACCCGGCTCGGTATGGCTACACCTTC. Translating gives CASTYPGDPARYGYTF.

This clone showed up just once. CDR3 sequence (DNA): TGTGCCAGCTCACCACCAGGGTCAGGGTCCAGCTCTGGAAACACCATATATTTT. Residues: CASSPPGSGSSSGNTIYF. This chain joins TRBV18 and TRBJ1-3; maybe TRBD1 (5 bases). This CDR3 spans 18 amino acids. Germline-derived CDR1 and CDR2 are KGHSH and LQKENI. V was cut by 0 bases and J by 0 bases, with 15 bases left in between.

CDR3 in amino acids: CASRFGLRTGANTGELFF. In nucleotides, the CDR3 is TGTGCAAGTCGCTTCGGCCTGAGGACAGGGGCGAACACCGGGGAGCTGTTTTTT. The chain joins TRBV12-2 to TRBJ2-2; the table's TRBD1 call for D was not verified on the DNA. TRBV12-2 is an annotated pseudogene. The CDR3 contains 18 residues.